The table lists the clone carrying this TCR beta chain with many counts. V lost 5 bases and J lost 9; bases outside the gene matches: 7. CDR3 length equals 13 residues. Uncontrolled infection, other autoimmune disease, pregnancy or lactation barred patients from enrollment. This sample was taken from a study of T cells in Graves' hyperthyroidism and ophthalmopathy. Researchers amplified the TCR beta CDR3 regions from RNA transcripts. The HTBI primer set served for first-round RT-PCR of the TCR CDR3. TCRdb redid the calling of the multiplex PCR reads with MiXCR, one entry per CDR3 protein. The sample shows around 600,000 distinct CDR3 sequences, around 14% of them seen only once.

This sequence originates from a woman aged 18-29 years with Graves' ophthalmopathy. The sequenced sample was blood. V and J are TRBV12-3 or TRBV12-4 and TRBJ2-1; 7 bases map to TRBD2. Here the CDR3 reads CASSAGTTSEQFF. The CDR3 bases are TGTGCCAGCAGTGCGGGGACTACAAGTGAGCAGTTCTTC.